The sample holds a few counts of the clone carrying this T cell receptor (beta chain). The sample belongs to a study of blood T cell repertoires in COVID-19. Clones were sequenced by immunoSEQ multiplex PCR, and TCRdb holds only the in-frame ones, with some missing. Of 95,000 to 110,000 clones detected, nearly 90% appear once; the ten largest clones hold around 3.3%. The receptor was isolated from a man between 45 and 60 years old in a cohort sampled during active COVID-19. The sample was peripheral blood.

The CDR3 reads CASSAGQGAKPQHF. The DNA for the CDR3 is TGTGCCAGCTCAGCGGGACAGGGCGCTAAGCCCCAGCATTTT. This chain joins TRBV18 and TRBJ1-5; 9 bases align to TRBD1. V dropped 5 bases and J dropped 8; count of bases not matched to a gene: 7. CDR1 and CDR2 from the germline V gene are KGHSH and LQKENI. CDR3 size: 14 residues.